Listed below are T cell receptor beta chains from one sample, sequenced in a study of blood T cell repertoires in COVID-19. Data came from immunoSEQ multiplex PCR; TCRdb stores just in-frame clones and leaves some out. Among approximately 170,000 clones listed, less than 85% were seen once. The sequenced sample was peripheral blood. The receptors derive from an elderly woman with active or convalescent COVID-19. Both conserved end residues are part of each CDR3. Fields, in order: D gene, clone size, V gene, J gene, CDR3 DNA, CDR3 protein. The D gene is left open where the match is weak. Clone size is given for some rows only: seen once, a few or many times, or a class if the clone is expanded.

TRBD2	few	TRBV5-6	TRBJ2-5	TGTGCCAGCAGCTTGTTTTTGGCGGGAGGCATGGGAGAGACCCAGTACTTC	CASSLFLAGGMGETQYF
NA	NA	TRBV4-1	TRBJ1-6	TGCGCCAGCAGCCCAAATGTCGGTTATAATTCACCCCTCCACTTT	CASSPNVGYNSPLHF
TRBD1	once	TRBV9	TRBJ1-1	TGTGCCAGCAGCCGGACAGGGGAGAACACTGAAGCTTTCTTT	CASSRTGENTEAFF
TRBD1	once	TRBV3-1/TRBV3-2	TRBJ1-3	TGTGCCAGCAGCCAGAACAGGGGGTTTGGAAACACCATATATTTT	CASSQNRGFGNTIYF
TRBD1	once	TRBV11-3	TRBJ2-2	TGTGCCAGCAGCTCCGGACAGGTTGGCAGGACCGGGGAGCTGTTTTTT	CASSSGQVGRTGELFF
NA	once	TRBV19	TRBJ1-1	TGTGCCAGTAGTAGGGAGACAGGGAACACTGAAGCTTTCTTT	CASSRETGNTEAFF
NA	NA	TRBV27	TRBJ1-5	TGTGCCAGCAGTCTCGGCAGGGGAGTGGATCAGCCCCAGCATTTT	CASSLGRGVDQPQHF
NA	NA	TRBV6-5	TRBJ1-4	TGTGCCAGCAGGACAGCTAATGAAAAACTGTTTTTT	CASRTANEKLFF
NA	NA	TRBV6-1	TRBJ1-4	TGTGCCAGCAGTGAACCCCACAGGGCGGAATCTAATGAAAAACTGTTTTTT	CASSEPHRAESNEKLFF
NA	NA	TRBV5-5	TRBJ1-4	TGTGCCAGCAGCTTCAATCAGGGGCGGACAACTAATGAAAAACTGTTTTTT	CASSFNQGRTTNEKLFF
TRBD1	once	TRBV5-4	TRBJ1-4	TGTGCCAGCAGCCCCGGACAGGGGAGGGGGTTTAAGCGACTGTTTTTT	CASSPGQGRGFKRLFF
NA	NA	TRBV7-6	TRBJ1-5	TGTGCCAGCAGCTTAGATCAGGGCAGCAATCAGCCCCAGCATTTT	CASSLDQGSNQPQHF
NA	NA	TRBV9	TRBJ1-6	TGTGCCAGCAGCGTAGTTCCAGACTCCTATAATTCACCCCTCCACTTT	CASSVVPDSYNSPLHF
NA	NA	TRBV12-3/TRBV12-4	TRBJ2-5	TGTGCCAGCAGACAAGGGGTGGCAGAGACCCAGTACTTC	CASRQGVAETQYF
NA	NA	TRBV5-1	TRBJ2-3	TGCGCCAGCAGCTTGATGGCTGGCACAGATACGCAGTATTTT	CASSLMAGTDTQYF
NA	NA	TRBV4-1	TRBJ1-6	TGCGCCAGCAGCCCCTCGGAGCGCCGATTAAATTCACCCCTCCACTTT	CASSPSERRLNSPLHF
TRBD1	NA	TRBV6-7	TRBJ2-5	TGTGCCAGCAGTTACTCTCTACAGGGGGTGGGGGAGACCCAGTACTTC	CASSYSLQGVGETQYF
NA	NA	TRBV2	TRBJ1-2	TGTGCCGGACGCAGGGCGGATTATGGCTACACCTTC	CAGRRADYGYTF
NA	few	TRBV2	TRBJ1-2	TGTGCCAGCAGCAGCAGGGATGGCTACACCTTC	CASSSRDGYTF
NA	NA	TRBV11-2	TRBJ2-7	TGTGCCAGCAGCTTAGTACAGGGTAGAGGCGAGCAGTACTTC	CASSLVQGRGEQYF
TRBD1	once	TRBV7-8	TRBJ2-7	TGTGCCAGCAGCAACTTAAGGGGGCGGTACGAGCAGCACTTC	CASSNLRGRYEQHF
TRBD2	few	TRBV5-5	TRBJ2-1	TGTGCCAGCAGCTTGGTATATACTAGCGGGGTATACAATGAGCAGTTCTTC	CASSLVYTSGVYNEQFF
TRBD2	NA	TRBV28	TRBJ2-5	TGTGCCAGCAGCCTTGGAGGGGTAGCGGGAGTAGGCGAGACCCAGTACTTC	CASSLGGVAGVGETQYF
NA	NA	TRBV21-1	TRBJ1-1	TGTGCCAGCAGCAACTCCAGGGTGGAAGGTGGAACTGAAGCTTTCTTT	CASSNSRVEGGTEAFF
TRBD1	NA	TRBV14	TRBJ2-5	TGTGCCAGCAGCCAAGATAAGCGGGACAGGGGGCGGCAGGAGACCCAGTACTTC	CASSQDKRDRGRQETQYF
NA	once	TRBV11-3	TRBJ2-1	TGTGCCAGCAGCCCAACGTCGGGTACCTACAATGAGCAGTTCTTC	CASSPTSGTYNEQFF
NA	NA	TRBV3-1/TRBV3-2	TRBJ1-2	TGTGCCAGCAGCCAAGCAGGGGACTATGGCTACACCTTC	CASSQAGDYGYTF
NA	NA	TRBV7-3	TRBJ1-2	TGTGCCAGCAGCTTAAATCAGGCGGGGCACTATGGCTACACCTTC	CASSLNQAGHYGYTF
NA	NA	TRBV6-6	TRBJ2-1	TGTGCCAGCAGTCCAATCCACGTAGCCTACAATGAGCAGTTCTTC	CASSPIHVAYNEQFF
NA	NA	TRBV7-8	TRBJ1-1	TGTGCCAGCAGCTCAAAGTGGGGCGGGGGCACTGAAGCTTTCTTT	CASSSKWGGGTEAFF
NA	NA	TRBV7-3	TRBJ1-1	TGTGCCAGCAGCTCGGACAGCAACACTGAAGCTTTCTTT	CASSSDSNTEAFF
NA	NA	TRBV2	TRBJ2-1	TGTGCCAGCAGCTCATTGAGCTCCTACAATGAGCAGTTCTTC	CASSSLSSYNEQFF
NA	NA	TRBV29-1	TRBJ1-2	TGCAGCGTTGGGTCCTTCCCCGGGGGGTATGGCTACACCTTC	CSVGSFPGGYGYTF
NA	NA	TRBV3-1/TRBV3-2	TRBJ2-5	TGTGCCAGCAGCCAAGTATCCACTAGCCAAGAGACCCAGTACTTC	CASSQVSTSQETQYF
NA	NA	TRBV6-5	TRBJ1-5	TGTGCCAGCAGTTCTCAGGGGAGGGATGGTCAGCCCCAGCATTTT	CASSSQGRDGQPQHF
NA	NA	TRBV11-2	TRBJ1-1	TGTGCCAGCAGGCGGACAGTAAGGTTGAACACTGAAGCTTTCTTT	CASRRTVRLNTEAFF
TRBD1	NA	TRBV5-1	TRBJ1-1	TGCGCCAGCAGCCAAGACAGGGCAATGAACACTGAAGCTTTCTTT	CASSQDRAMNTEAFF
TRBD2	few	TRBV9	TRBJ2-1	TGTGCCAGCAGGCCTCCTAGCGGGAGAGGCAATGAGCAGTTCTTC	CASRPPSGRGNEQFF
TRBD2	NA	TRBV7-9	TRBJ2-5	TGTGCCAGCAGCAAGACTAGCGGGAGGGGCGAGACCCAGTACTTC	CASSKTSGRGETQYF
TRBD2	NA	TRBV11-2	TRBJ2-3	TGTGCCAGCAGCTTCCGGACTAGCGGGAGCACAGATACGCAGTATTTT	CASSFRTSGSTDTQYF
NA	NA	TRBV9	TRBJ1-5	TGTGCCAGCACCTCGGGGGGGGACGAAAATCAGCCCCAGCATTTT	CASTSGGDENQPQHF
TRBD1	NA	TRBV5-8	TRBJ2-2	TGTGCCAGCAGCCGTCCCGGGACAGGGCCCGGGGAGCTGTTTTTT	CASSRPGTGPGELFF
NA	few	TRBV5-8	TRBJ2-3	TGTGCCAGCAGCTTCCTCGGGGTTAGCACAGATACGCAGTATTTT	CASSFLGVSTDTQYF
TRBD1	NA	TRBV6-1	TRBJ1-3	TGTGCCAGCAGTGATATAGGACAGGGGGGAAACACCATATATTTT	CASSDIGQGGNTIYF
TRBD1	once	TRBV5-1	TRBJ1-1	TGCGCCAGCAGCTTAGGGACAGGGTCGATTACTGAAGCTTTCTTT	CASSLGTGSITEAFF
TRBD1	NA	TRBV28	TRBJ2-7	TGTGCCAGCAGTATAACAGGGGGATCAACCCGTGGCGAGCAGTACTTC	CASSITGGSTRGEQYF
NA	NA	TRBV6-5	TRBJ1-4	TGTGCCAGCACGGGGATTGATGAAAAACTGTTTTTT	CASTGIDEKLFF
NA	NA	TRBV6-5	TRBJ1-5	TGTGCCAGCAAGACCGGGACACCTCATCAGCCCCAGCATTTT	CASKTGTPHQPQHF
NA	NA	TRBV30	TRBJ1-2	TGTGCCTGGACAGGAACGTTCAACTATGGCTACACCTTC	CAWTGTFNYGYTF
NA	once	TRBV2	TRBJ2-5	TGTGCCAGCACTCCTGAGGACTATAAAGAGACCCAGTACTTC	CASTPEDYKETQYF